This TCR beta chain was obtained from a study of cytomegalovirus exposure and HLA in healthy donors. For the study at large: From 170 million or so T cells, an earlier analysis saw roughly 110 million unique TCR beta sequences.

PCR primers comprised 60 Vbeta and 13 Jbeta primers. In the source study's methods: About 88 million unique TCR beta chains, some 10 million of them shared, were counted by a later analysis. The data were produced by immunoSEQ multiplex PCR, yet TCRdb's version contains in-frame clones alone and is incomplete. From that table come the V and J calls and clone size; the DNA was used to work out D and trimming. The repertoire holds tens of thousands of clones, with 75% to 85% as singletons. With respect to this clone: The target antigen is unknown.

The V segment lost 5 bases and the J segment 4 bases; nucleotides outside the gene matches: 12. Germline assignment: CDR1 LNHDA and CDR2 SQIVND (reference sequence). CDR3 size: 17 residues. Study-wide findings and caveats: Most TCR sequences were seen very rarely across donors, but some public TCRs occurred in many. Later, TCR association rates were found to vary by HLA locus, highest for DRB1 and lowest for HLA-C.

Sequenced: PBMCs. This chain links TRBV19 with TRBJ1-2, with 11 bases lining up with TRBD1. The source of this sequence is a man aged 25-45 years in good health and CMV-seronegative. CDR3 residues: CASSFGQGARRTYGYTF. CDR3 in DNA: TGTGCCAGTAGTTTCGGACAGGGGGCGAGAAGGACCTATGGCTACACCTTC.